The source of this T cell receptor (beta chain) is a study of naive and memory T cell subsets. Two oligonucleotides, mixed equimolar, formed the beta constant-region primer covering TRBC1 and TRBC2. Ligated cDNA was amplified by four rounds of PCR with nested alpha and beta constant-region primers and SP2. MiXCR, run by TCRdb on the UMI-ligation and nested PCR reads, gives a single entry per CDR3 protein. This table has roughly 100,000 distinct CDR3 sequences, around 10% appearing once. Study results and caveats: Possibly reflecting memory cells re-expressing CD45RA, a few larger clonotypes occurred in naive repertoires, especially CD8.

Germline V gives CDR1 LGHDT, CDR2 YNNKEL (reference sequence). This CDR3 spans 17 amino acids. With 3 bases clipped from V and 0 bases from J, the junction kept 6 bases outside the gene matches. The table lists this clonotype with a few counts. The antigen is not known. The sequence was obtained from a human donor in good health. The chain recombines TRBV3-1 with TRBJ2-1; 9 nucleotides match TRBD2. Sequenced sample: naive CD4+ T cells from blood. The chain's CDR3 is CASSHLAGRSSYNEQFF. CDR3 DNA: TGTGCCAGCAGCCATCTAGCGGGGCGGAGCTCCTACAATGAGCAGTTCTTC.